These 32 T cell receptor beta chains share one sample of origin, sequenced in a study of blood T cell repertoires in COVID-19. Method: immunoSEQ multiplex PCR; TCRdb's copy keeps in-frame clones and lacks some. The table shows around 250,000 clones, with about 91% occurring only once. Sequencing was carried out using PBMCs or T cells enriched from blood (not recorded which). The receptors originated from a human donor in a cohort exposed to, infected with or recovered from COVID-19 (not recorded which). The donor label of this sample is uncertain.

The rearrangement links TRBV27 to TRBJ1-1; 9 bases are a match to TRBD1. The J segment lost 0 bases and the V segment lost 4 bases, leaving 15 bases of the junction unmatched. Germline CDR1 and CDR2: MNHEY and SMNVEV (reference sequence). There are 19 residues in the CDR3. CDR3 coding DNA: TGTGCCAGCAGTTATCAAATACCGGGACAGGGAGCCATGAACACTGAAGCTTTCTTT. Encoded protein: CASSYQIPGQGAMNTEAFF.

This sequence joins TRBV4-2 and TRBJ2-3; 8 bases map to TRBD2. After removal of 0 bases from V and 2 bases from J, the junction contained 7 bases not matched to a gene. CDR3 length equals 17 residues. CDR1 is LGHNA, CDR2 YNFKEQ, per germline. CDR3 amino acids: CASSQDRQRGFTDTQYF. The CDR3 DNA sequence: TGTGCCAGCAGCCAAGATCGCCAGCGGGGGTTCACAGATACGCAGTATTTT.

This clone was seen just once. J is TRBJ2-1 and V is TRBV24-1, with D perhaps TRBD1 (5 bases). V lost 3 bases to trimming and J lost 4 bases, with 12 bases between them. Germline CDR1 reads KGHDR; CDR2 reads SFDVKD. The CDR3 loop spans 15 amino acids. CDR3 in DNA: TGTGCCACCAGTGATGCAGGGTTGGCTTACAATGAGCAGTTCTTC. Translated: CATSDAGLAYNEQFF.

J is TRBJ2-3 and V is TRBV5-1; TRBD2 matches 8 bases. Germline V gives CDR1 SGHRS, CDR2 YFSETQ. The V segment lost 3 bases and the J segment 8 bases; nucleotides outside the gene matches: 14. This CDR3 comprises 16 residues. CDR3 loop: CASSSQAGAIVGTQYF. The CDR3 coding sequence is TGCGCCAGCAGCTCCCAAGCGGGGGCAATTGTCGGTACGCAGTATTTT.

This CDR3 is CASSPTDRDTGELFF. CDR3 sequence (DNA): TGTGCCAGCTCACCAACTGACAGGGACACCGGGGAGCTGTTTTTT. The chain carries TRBV18 and TRBJ2-2; TRBD1 aligns across 7 bases. Germline CDR1 and CDR2: KGHSH and LQKENI. The J segment lost 3 bases and the V segment lost 2 bases, leaving 3 bases of the junction unmatched. This CDR3 contains 15 residues. The full variable domain, with the rest looked up from reference TRBV18 and TRBJ2-2, is NAGVMQNPRHLVRRRGQEARLRCSPMKGHSHVYWYRQLPEEGLKFMVYLQKENIIDESGMPKERFSAEFPKEGPSILRIQQVVRGDSAAYFCASSPTDRDTGELFFGEGSRLTVL.

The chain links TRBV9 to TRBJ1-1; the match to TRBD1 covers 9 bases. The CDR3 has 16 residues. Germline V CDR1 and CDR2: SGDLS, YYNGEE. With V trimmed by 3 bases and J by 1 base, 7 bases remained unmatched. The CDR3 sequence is CASSEGTGGTNTEAFF. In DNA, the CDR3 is TGTGCCAGCAGCGAGGGAACAGGGGGCACGAACACTGAAGCTTTCTTT. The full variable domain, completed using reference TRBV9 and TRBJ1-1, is DSGVTQTPKHLITATGQRVTLRCSPRSGDLSVYWYQQSLDQGLQFLIQYYNGEERAKGNILERFSAQQFPDLHSELNLSSLELGDSALYFCASSEGTGGTNTEAFFGQGTRLTVV.

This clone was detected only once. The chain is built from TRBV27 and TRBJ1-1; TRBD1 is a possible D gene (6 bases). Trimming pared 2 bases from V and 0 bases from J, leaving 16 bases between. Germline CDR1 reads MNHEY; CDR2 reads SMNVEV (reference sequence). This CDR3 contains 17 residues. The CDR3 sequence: CASSLLWKGEMNTEAFF. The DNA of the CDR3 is TGTGCCAGCAGTTTACTCTGGAAGGGGGAGATGAACACTGAAGCTTTCTTT.

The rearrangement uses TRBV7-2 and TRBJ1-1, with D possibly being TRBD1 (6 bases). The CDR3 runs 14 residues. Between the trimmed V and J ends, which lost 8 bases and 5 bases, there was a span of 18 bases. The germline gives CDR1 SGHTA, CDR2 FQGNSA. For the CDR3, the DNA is TGTGCCAGCCTCCCGGGGCTTAGGGGGACTGAAGCTTTCTTT. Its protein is CASLPGLRGTEAFF.

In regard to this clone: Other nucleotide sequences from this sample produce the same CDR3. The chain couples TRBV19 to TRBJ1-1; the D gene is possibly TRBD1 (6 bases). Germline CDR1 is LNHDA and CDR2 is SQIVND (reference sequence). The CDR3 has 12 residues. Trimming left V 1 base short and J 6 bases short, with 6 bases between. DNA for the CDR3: TGTGCCAGTAGTATAGGACAGGCTGAAGCTTTCTTT. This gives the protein CASSIGQAEAFF.

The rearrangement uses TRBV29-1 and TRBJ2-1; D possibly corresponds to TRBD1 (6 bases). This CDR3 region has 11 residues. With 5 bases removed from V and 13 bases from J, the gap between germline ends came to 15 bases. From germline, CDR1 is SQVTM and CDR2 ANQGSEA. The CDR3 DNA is TGCAGCGTTAAACAGGGCCCGGACCAGTTCTTC. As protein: CSVKQGPDQFF.

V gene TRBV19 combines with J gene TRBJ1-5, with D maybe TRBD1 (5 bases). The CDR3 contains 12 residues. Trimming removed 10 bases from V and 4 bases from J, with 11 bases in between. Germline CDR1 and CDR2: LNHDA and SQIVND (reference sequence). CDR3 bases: TGTGCCACTCGACAGTATAATCAGCCCCAGCATTTT. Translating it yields CATRQYNQPQHF. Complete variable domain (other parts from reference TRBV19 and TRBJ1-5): DGGITQSPKYLFRKEGQNVTLSCEQNLNHDAMYWYRQDPGQGLRLIYYSQIVNDFQKGDIAEGYSVSREKKESFPLTVTSAQKNPTAFYLCATRQYNQPQHFGDGTRLSIL.

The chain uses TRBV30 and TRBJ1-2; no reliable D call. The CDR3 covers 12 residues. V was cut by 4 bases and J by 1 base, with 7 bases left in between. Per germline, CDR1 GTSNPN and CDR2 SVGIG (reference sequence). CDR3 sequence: CAWIGDNYGYTF. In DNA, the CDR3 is TGTGCCTGGATCGGGGATAACTATGGCTACACCTTC.

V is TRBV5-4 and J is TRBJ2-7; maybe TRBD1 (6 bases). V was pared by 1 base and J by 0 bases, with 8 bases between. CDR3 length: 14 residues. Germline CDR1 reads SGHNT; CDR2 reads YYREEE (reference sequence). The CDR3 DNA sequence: TGTGCCAGCAGCTTGCAGGGGCGCTCCTACGAGCAGTACTTC. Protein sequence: CASSLQGRSYEQYF. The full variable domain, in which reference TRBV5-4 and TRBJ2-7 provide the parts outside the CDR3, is ETGVTQSPTHLIKTRGQQVTLRCSSQSGHNTVSWYQQALGQGPQFIFQYYREEENGRGNFPPRFSGLQFPNYSSELNVNALELDDSALYLCASSLQGRSYEQYFGPGTRLTVT.

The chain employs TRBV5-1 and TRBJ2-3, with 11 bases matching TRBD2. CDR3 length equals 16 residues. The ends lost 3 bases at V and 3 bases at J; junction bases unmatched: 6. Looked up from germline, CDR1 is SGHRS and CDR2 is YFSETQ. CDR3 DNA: TGCGCCAGCAGCTCACCTTCTAGCGGGGGGACAGATACGCAGTATTTT. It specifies CASSSPSSGGTDTQYF.

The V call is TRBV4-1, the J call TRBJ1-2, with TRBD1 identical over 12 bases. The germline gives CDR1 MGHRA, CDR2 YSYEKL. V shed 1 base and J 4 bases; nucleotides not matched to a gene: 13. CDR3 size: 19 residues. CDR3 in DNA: TGCGCCAGCAGCCAAGCTCCGGTCGGGACAGGGGGCTTAAGCTATGGCTACACCTTC. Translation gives CASSQAPVGTGGLSYGYTF.

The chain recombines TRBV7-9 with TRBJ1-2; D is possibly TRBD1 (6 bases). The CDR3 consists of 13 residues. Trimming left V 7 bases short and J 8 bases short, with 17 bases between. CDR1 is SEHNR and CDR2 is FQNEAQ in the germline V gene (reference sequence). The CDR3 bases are TGTGCCAGCAAATTGGGACACCTAGGAGGCTACACCTTC. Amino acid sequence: CASKLGHLGGYTF.

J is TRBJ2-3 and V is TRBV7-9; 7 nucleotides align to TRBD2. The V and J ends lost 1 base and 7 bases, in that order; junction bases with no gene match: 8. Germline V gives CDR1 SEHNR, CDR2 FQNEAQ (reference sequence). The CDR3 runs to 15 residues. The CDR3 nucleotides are TGTGCCAGCAGCTTAGTATCACGGGGGGTGAATACGCAGTATTTT. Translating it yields CASSLVSRGVNTQYF.

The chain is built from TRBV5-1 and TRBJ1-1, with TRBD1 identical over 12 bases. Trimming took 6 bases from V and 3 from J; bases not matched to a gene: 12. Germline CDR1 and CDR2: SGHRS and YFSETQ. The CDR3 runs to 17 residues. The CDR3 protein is CASTPGTGGARDTEAFF. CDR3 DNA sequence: TGCGCCAGCACCCCCGGGACAGGGGGCGCGAGGGACACTGAAGCTTTCTTT.

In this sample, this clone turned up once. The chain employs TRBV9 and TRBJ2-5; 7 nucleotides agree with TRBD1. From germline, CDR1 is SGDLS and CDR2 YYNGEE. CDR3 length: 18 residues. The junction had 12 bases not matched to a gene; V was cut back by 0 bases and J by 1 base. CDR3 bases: TGTGCCAGCAGCGTAGGGGAGACAGGGACCCCGGGCCAAGAGACCCAGTACTTC. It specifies CASSVGETGTPGQETQYF.

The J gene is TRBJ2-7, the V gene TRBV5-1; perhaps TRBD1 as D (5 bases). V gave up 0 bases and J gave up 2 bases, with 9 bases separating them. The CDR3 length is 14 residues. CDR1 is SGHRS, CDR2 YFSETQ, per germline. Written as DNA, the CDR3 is TGCGCCAGCAGCTTGGATGGGGCAGCCTACGAGCAGTACTTC. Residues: CASSLDGAAYEQYF.

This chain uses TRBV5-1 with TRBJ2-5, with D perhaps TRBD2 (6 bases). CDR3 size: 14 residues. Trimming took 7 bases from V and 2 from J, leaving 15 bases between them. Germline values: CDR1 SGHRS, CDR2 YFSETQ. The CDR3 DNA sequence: TGCGCCAGCCGGAGGGACTGGGAACAAGAGACCCAGTACTTC. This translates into CASRRDWEQETQYF.

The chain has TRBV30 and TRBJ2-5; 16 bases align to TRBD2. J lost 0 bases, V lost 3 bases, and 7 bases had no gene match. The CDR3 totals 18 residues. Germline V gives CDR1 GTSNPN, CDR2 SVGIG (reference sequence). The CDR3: CAWSAGTSGGGYQETQYF. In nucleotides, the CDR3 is TGTGCCTGGAGCGCCGGGACTAGCGGGGGGGGGTACCAAGAGACCCAGTACTTC.

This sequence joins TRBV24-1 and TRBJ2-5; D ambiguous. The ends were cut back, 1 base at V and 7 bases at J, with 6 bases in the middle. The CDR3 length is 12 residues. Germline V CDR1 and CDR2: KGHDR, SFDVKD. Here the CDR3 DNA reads TGTGCCACCAGTGATTTTGTCGGGACCCAGTACTTC. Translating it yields CATSDFVGTQYF.

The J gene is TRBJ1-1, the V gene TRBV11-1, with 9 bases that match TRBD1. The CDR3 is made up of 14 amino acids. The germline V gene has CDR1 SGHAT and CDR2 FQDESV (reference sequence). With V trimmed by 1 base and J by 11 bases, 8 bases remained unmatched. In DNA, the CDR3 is TGTGCCAGCAGCTTAGGCGGGACAGGGAGAAGCGCTTTCTTT. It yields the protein CASSLGGTGRSAFF. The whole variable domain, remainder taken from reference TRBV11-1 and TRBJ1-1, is EAEVAQSPRYKITEKSQAVAFWCDPISGHATLYWYRQILGQGPELLVQFQDESVVDDSQLPKDRFSAERLKGVDSTLKIQPAELGDSAMYLCASSLGGTGRSAFFGQGTRLTVV.

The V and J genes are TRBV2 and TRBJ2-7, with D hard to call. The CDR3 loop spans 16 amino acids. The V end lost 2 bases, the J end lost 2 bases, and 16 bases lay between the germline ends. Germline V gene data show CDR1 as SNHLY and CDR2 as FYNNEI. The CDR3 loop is CASSELWRGLTYEQYF. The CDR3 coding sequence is TGTGCCAGCAGTGAATTGTGGAGAGGATTAACCTACGAGCAGTACTTC. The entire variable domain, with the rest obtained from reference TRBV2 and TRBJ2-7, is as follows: EPEVTQTPSHQVTQMGQEVILRCVPISNHLYFYWYRQILGQKVEFLVSFYNNEISEKSEIFDDQFSVERPDGSNFTLKIRSTKLEDSAMYFCASSELWRGLTYEQYFGPGTRLTVT.

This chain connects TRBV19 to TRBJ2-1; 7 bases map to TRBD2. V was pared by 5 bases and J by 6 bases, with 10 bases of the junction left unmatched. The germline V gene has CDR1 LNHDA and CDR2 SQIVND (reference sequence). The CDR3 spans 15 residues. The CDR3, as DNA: TGTGCCAGTAGTTATAGCGGGTCAAAAGCCAATGAGCAGTTCTTC. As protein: CASSYSGSKANEQFF.

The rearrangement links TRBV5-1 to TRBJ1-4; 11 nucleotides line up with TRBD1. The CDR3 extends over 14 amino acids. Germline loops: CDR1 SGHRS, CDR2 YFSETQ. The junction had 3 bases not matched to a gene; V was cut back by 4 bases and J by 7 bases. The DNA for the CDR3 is TGCGCCAGCAGCGGGGGACAGGGGGTTGAAAAACTGTTTTTT. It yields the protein CASSGGQGVEKLFF.

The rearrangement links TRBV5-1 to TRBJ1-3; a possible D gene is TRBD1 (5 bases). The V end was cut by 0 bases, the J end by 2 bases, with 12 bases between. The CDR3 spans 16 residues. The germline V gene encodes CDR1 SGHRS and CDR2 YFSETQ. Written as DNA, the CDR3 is TGCGCCAGCAGCTTGGAGGAGGGACGGACTGGAAACACCATATATTTT. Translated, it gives CASSLEEGRTGNTIYF.

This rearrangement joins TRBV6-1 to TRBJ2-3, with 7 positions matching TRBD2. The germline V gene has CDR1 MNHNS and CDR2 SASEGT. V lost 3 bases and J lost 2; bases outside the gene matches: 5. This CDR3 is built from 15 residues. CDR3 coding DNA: TGTGCCAGCAGTGACAGGCGGGGGTTCACAGATACGCAGTATTTT. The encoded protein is CASSDRRGFTDTQYF.

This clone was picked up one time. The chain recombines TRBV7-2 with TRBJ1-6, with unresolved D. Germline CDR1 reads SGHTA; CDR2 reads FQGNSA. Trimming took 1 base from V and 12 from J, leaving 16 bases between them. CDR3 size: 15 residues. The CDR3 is CASSLEGASGVPLHF. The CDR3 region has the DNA TGTGCCAGCAGCTTAGAGGGTGCCTCCGGGGTACCCCTCCACTTT. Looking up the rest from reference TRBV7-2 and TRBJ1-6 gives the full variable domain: GAGVSQSPSNKVTEKGKDVELRCDPISGHTALYWYRQSLGQGLEFLIYFQGNSAPDKSGLPSDRFSAERTGGSVSTLTIQRTQQEDSAVYLCASSLEGASGVPLHFGNGTRLTVT.

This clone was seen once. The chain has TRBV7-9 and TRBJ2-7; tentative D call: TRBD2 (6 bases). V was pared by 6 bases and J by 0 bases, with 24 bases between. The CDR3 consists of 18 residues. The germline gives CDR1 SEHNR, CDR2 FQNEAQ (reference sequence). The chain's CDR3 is CASRRTGEEAPFSYEQYF. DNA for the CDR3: TGTGCCAGCAGGCGAACGGGGGAGGAAGCGCCGTTCTCCTACGAGCAGTACTTC.

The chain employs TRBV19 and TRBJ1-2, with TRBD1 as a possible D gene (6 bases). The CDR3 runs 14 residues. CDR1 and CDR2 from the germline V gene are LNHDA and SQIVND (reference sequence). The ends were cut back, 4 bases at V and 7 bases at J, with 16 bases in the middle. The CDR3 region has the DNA TGTGCCAGTAGTAGGGGAGGGGGGGCCGGTGGCTACACCTTC. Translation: CASSRGGGAGGYTF. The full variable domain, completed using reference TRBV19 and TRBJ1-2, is DGGITQSPKYLFRKEGQNVTLSCEQNLNHDAMYWYRQDPGQGLRLIYYSQIVNDFQKGDIAEGYSVSREKKESFPLTVTSAQKNPTAFYLCASSRGGGAGGYTFGSGTRLTVV.